This T cell receptor beta chain appears in the sequencing data of a study of cytotoxic CD8 clonotypes in ibrutinib-treated CLL. Overall study findings and caveats: Having risen at ibrutinib response, clonality had fallen back toward baseline by progression. Patients had baseline clonality above age-matched healthy donors, and this clonality moved with circulating CD8+ T-cell counts.

Trimming cost V 6 bases and J 7 bases, with 14 bases left between them. CDR1 is SGDLS and CDR2 is YYNGEE in the germline V gene. CDR3 length: 13 amino acids. Clones were read by immunoSEQ multiplex PCR, and TCRdb kept only the in-frame ones, dropping some. Counted here are about 140,000 clones, around three quarters occurring once; the ten biggest clones make up around 30%. On this clone itself: Its target is not known.

The TCR sequence derives from a human donor with chronic lymphocytic leukemia. The chain joins TRBV9 to TRBJ2-1; TRBD1 or TRBD2 may be the D gene (6 bases each). The sample in question was PBMCs, obtained after 12 months of ibrutinib treatment. The CDR3 here is CASKGGIGNEQFF. CDR3 nucleotides: TGTGCCAGCAAAGGGGGGATTGGGAATGAGCAGTTCTTC.